Detailed here is one T cell receptor beta chain. Its antigen is currently unknown. Tagging with unique molecular identifiers was applied to individual cDNA molecules. Using its own MiXCR run on the 5' RACE reads, TCRdb lists one record per CDR3 protein. The sample includes 60,000 or so distinct CDR3 sequences, about 9.8% of them seen just once. The CDR3 spans 15 residues. V gave up 1 base and J gave up 6 bases; unmatched junction bases: 3. Per germline, CDR1 SGHVS and CDR2 FNYEAQ. The sample comes from a study of early T cells in non-severe SARS-CoV-2 infection. Looking at the study overall: Investigators sequenced bulk RNA drawn from unsorted whole blood, and chains remained unpaired.

Study findings and constraints: VDJdb matching favored anti-spike CD8 responses, missing private and CD4 specificities.

The V call is TRBV7-6, the J call TRBJ1-6, with 7 bases lining up with TRBD1. This TCR was recovered from an adult who was a healthcare worker with PCR-confirmed SARS-CoV-2 infection or an uninfected control (not recorded which). Sample: whole blood. CDR3 region: CASSLGQGSNSPLHF. The CDR3 region has the DNA TGTGCCAGCAGCTTAGGACAGGGAAGTAATTCACCCCTCCACTTT.